One TCR beta chain is described in this entry. Original processing notes: Estimates of nucleated cell counts were drawn from the amplification of reference gene primers. This table comes from immunoSEQ multiplex PCR, and its TCRdb copy is limited to in-frame clones, with some not included. Clone size and V and J calls were adopted from that table, with D and trimming inferred from the DNA. Of roughly 150,000 clones listed, 80% to 95% are singletons. Trimming removed 0 bases from V and 1 base from J, with 11 bases in between. The CDR3 contains 15 residues. Germline CDR1 is SGDLS and CDR2 is YYNGEE. The data are from a study of blood T cell repertoires in COVID-19. Across the study: Sites in the United States, Italy and Spain provided acute and convalescent COVID-19 samples. Sample material is recorded as cDNA or gDNA derived from T cells, B-cell-depleted T cells, or PBMCs.

The sequence derives from a woman aged 55 to 70 with COVID-19, enrolled during active disease. The rearrangement uses TRBV9 and TRBJ2-7; D is perhaps TRBD2 (5 bases). The sequenced material came from peripheral blood. The chain's CDR3 is CASSVDDWESYEQYF. CDR3 coding DNA: TGTGCCAGCAGCGTAGACGACTGGGAGTCCTACGAGCAGTACTTC.